The entry that follows covers one T cell receptor beta chain sequence. The target antigen is unknown. Germline V gives CDR1 SGDLS, CDR2 YYNGEE. The CDR3 loop spans 14 amino acids. V shed 0 bases and J shed 4 bases, with 10 bases lying between them. The data were obtained in a study of Ad26.COV2.S vaccination and SARS-CoV-2 variants. At the level of the study: It was the COV1001 Ad26.COV2.S trial arm that included the donor. Doses of Ad26.COV2.S were injected into muscle once or twice, 56 days apart.

Regarding treatment: around 19 received Ad26.COV2.S at low or high dose, single or two shots; about 5 received placebo; per-sample allocation not given. It was on day 63 after the first vaccine or placebo injection that samples were taken. Points from the study as a whole: Substantial breadth was reportedly displayed by spike-specific CD8+ and CD4+ T cell responses after vaccination.

Assay: immunoSEQ multiplex PCR; the TCRdb copy retains only in-frame clones and omits some. This repertoire shows approximately 400,000 clones, more than 75% found once; its top ten account for 3% to 4%. The chain has TRBV9 and TRBJ2-5; maybe TRBD1 (6 bases). The input for sequencing was peripheral blood, taken in a trial of Ad26.COV2.S vaccine versus placebo. The receptor was isolated from a person between 18 and 59 years old who received the Ad26.COV2.S COVID-19 vaccine or a placebo. The CDR3 DNA reads as TGTGCCAGCAGCGTAGTGGAAGGGGGAGAGACCCAGTACTTC. It translates to CASSVVEGGETQYF.